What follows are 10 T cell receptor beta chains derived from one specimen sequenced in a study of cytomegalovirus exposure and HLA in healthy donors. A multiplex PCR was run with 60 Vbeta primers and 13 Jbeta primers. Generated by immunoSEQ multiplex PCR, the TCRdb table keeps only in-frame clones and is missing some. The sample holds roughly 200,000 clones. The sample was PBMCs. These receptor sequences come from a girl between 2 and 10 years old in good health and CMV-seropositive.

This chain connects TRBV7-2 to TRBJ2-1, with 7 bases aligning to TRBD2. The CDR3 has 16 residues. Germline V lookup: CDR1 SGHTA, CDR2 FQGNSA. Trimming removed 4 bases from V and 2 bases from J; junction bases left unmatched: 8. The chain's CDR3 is CASSSTPGLPYNEQFF. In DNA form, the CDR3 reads TGTGCCAGCAGCTCAACACCGGGACTACCCTACAATGAGCAGTTCTTC.

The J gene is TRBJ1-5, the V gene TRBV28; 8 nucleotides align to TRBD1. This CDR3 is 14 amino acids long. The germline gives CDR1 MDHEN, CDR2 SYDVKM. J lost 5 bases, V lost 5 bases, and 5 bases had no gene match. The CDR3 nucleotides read TGTGCCAGCAGTCTTGCAGGGGGCTATCAGCCCCAGCATTTT. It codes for CASSLAGGYQPQHF.

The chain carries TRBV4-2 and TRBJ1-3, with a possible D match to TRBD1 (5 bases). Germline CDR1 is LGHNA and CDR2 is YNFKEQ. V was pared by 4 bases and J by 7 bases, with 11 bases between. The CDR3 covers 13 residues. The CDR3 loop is CASSPNGGNTIYF. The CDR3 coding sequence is TGTGCCAGCAGCCCCAACGGGGGGAACACCATATATTTT.

The CDR3 DNA reads TGTGCCACAACTAGCGGGGCACCCTACGAGCAGTACTTC. Amino acid sequence: CATTSGAPYEQYF. J is TRBJ2-7 and V is TRBV10-3; 10 bases are a match to TRBD2. The CDR3 spans 13 residues. V shed 10 bases, J shed 2 bases, and the junction held 5 bases outside the gene matches. Germline CDR1 and CDR2: ENHRY and SYGVKD.

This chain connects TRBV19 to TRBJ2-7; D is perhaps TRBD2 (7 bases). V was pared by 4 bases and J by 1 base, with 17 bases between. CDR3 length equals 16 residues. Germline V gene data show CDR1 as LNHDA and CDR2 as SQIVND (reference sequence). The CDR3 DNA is TGTGCCAGTAGTACGCCCTCCGGGGGGCTGTCCTACGAGCAGTACTTC. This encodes CASSTPSGGLSYEQYF.

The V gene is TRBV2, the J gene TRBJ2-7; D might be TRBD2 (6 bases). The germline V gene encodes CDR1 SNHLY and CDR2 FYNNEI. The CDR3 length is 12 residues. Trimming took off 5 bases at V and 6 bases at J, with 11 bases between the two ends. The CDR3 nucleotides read TGTGCCAGCAGTCAGATGGAGGGCGAGCAGTACTTC. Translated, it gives CASSQMEGEQYF.

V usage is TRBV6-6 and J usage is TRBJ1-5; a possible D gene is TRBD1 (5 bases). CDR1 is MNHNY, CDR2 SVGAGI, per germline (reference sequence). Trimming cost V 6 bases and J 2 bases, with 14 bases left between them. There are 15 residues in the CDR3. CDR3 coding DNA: TGTGCCAGCAGGTCTACGGGGGATGGCAATCAGCCCCAGCATTTT. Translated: CASRSTGDGNQPQHF.

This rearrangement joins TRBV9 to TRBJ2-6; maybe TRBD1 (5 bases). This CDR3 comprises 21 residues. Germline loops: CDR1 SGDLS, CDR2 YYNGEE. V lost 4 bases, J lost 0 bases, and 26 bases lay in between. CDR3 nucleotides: TGTGCCAGCAGCCTACTCCTAACGGACATAGTAGCAGGCTCTGGGGCCAACGTCCTGACTTTC. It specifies CASSLLLTDIVAGSGANVLTF.

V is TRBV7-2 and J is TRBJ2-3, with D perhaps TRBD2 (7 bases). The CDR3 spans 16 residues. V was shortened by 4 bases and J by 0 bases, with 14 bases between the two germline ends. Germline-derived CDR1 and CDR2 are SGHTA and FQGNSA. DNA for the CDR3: TGTGCCAGCAGCTCTAGCCGGGGGGCTAGCACAGATACGCAGTATTTT. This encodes CASSSSRGASTDTQYF.

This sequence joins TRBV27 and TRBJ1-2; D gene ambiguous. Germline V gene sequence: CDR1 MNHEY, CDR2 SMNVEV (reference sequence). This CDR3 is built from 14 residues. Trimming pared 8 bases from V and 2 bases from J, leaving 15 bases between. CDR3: CASSLRRENYGYTF. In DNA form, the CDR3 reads TGTGCCAGCTCCCTCCGAAGGGAGAACTATGGCTACACCTTC.